Described below is a single T cell receptor beta chain sequence and its context. The specificity of this receptor is unknown. Base quality data are lacking; no much larger clone is found one base away. These data belong to a study of blood T cells in healthy people across ages (dated by TCRdb to the mid-2010s). About the study as a whole: In model experiments, template switching captured about one uniquely barcoded TCR beta cDNA molecule for every two T cells. Donors of different ages were randomly distributed across sequencing lanes to avoid experimental bias. Two additional independent replicas of 1 million unique cDNA reads from the same blood draw were analyzed for two donors (one aged 18 to 29 and one aged 80 or older). Age-related changes in TCR beta repertoire diversity were measured in the study by deep sequencing normalized with unique cDNA molecular identifiers. Donors were grouped into four age groups: young (average roughly 17 years), middle-aged (39), aged (around 66) and long-lived (around 80).

Donors were 39 systemically healthy Caucasian individuals from Russia aged roughly 6 to 90 years. Each donor gave around 9.8 milliliters of peripheral blood, collected into EDTA-treated Vacutainer tubes. Ficoll-Paque density-gradient centrifugation was used to isolate PBMCs, with at least 6 million per sample. Trizol reagent was used to extract total RNA from the PBMCs, yielding at least 6 micrograms per sample. Naive CD45RAhigh/CD27high T cell percentages were measured by flow cytometry on a PBMC aliquot from every donor. On the study overall, not on this receptor specifically: Bulk unsorted PBMC profiling prevented conclusive comparison of naive and antigen-experienced compartments. As age increased, observed TCR beta diversity per million T cells dropped in a roughly linear way, and a significant reduction was already evident by age around 41. A strong correlation was found between observed TCR beta diversity and the percentage of naive T cells measured by flow cytometry. The long-lived group showed more naive CD4+ T cells, fewer expanded clones and increased TCR diversity than the aged group, suggesting age selection. Total diversity estimates from one million sequenced T cells were considered lower bounds and underestimates. Because donor CMV infection status was unknown, age-related changes in expanded clonotypes were potentially confounded.

The germline V gene encodes CDR1 SGHTA and CDR2 FQGNSA. From its cysteine to its phenylalanine, the CDR3 spans 16 amino acids. The sequence is cut down to CDR3 DNA, 48 bases in frame from base 1. The V end loses 4 bases and the J end loses 0 bases, and a stretch of 13 bases separates them. The method behind the library was 5' RACE. Sequencer: Illumina HiSeq 2500. A second PCR of roughly 6 to 11 cycles was performed with a sample-barcoded 5' primer and a J-beta primer mix. A unique molecular identifier was introduced onto each TCR beta cDNA molecule by a template-switch 5' adaptor carrying 12 random nucleotides. Each sample yielded at least 3 million CDR3-containing paired-end reads. The Mint cDNA synthesis kit, primed by a TRBC-specific oligonucleotide, was used to synthesize first-strand cDNA from all RNA. Following uracil-DNA glycosylase treatment, a first 18-cycle PCR with universal primers M1SS and BC2_uni_R was performed on all cDNA. The authors' analysis ran thus. For normalization, 1 million high-quality reads were randomly selected from each sample, with every read carrying a distinct molecular identifier. Reads with shared molecular identifiers were discarded instead of being binned into consensus sequences. MiTCR, with a Q25 quality threshold and the strictest error-elimination algorithm, was used for CDR3 identification, clonotype clustering and error correction. A nonparametric unseen species model with Euler transformation was used to estimate lower-bound total TCR beta diversity. Clones were called with MiXCR by TCRdb after fastp trimmed the public reads at Q25, and only in-frame beta chains were retained. Identical CDR3 protein sequences are pooled into one entry, listed with their most common genes and DNA. The V and J calls were not made by the authors but by TCRdb's processing. Recorded for this sample are roughly 1.4 million distinct CDR3 sequences; approximately 59% of them occurred a single time. The ten largest clones add up to approximately 7% of the sample.

Sequencing used blood. Recombination joined TRBV7-2 with TRBJ1-3; a tentative D call is TRBD1 (5 bases match). The sequence came from a man aged 18 to 29 in good health. The sequenced DNA is TGTGCCAGCAGCTATACCAGGGCTGACTCTGGAAACACCATATATTTT. Its protein product is CASSYTRADSGNTIYF.